This TCR beta chain appears in the sequencing data of a study of T-cell memory formation after mild COVID-19. Overall study context: The TCR clusters were mostly specific to one donor.

Via MiXCR, TCRdb re-called the 5' RACE reads, giving one row per CDR3 protein. This table holds 200,000 or so distinct CDR3 sequences, 15% to 20% found once. Notes on this clonotype: Its antigen is as yet unknown.

General study results and limits: Contracting CD8+ clones were enriched in EMRA, CD4+ mainly in CM and EM. There was a balanced CD4/CD8 profile in clones contracting day 15 to 85, and later expanders leaned CD4+. In pre-infection memory, a portion of responding clones appeared, which suggested that cross-reactive memory joined.

With 4 bases clipped from V and 2 bases from J, the junction kept 5 bases outside the gene matches. The germline CDR1 and CDR2 sequences are MGHDK and SYGVNS. This CDR3 is built from 16 residues. V is TRBV25-1 and J is TRBJ2-6, with 7 bases lining up with TRBD1. The receptor was isolated from an adult woman who had mild COVID-19 (a few samples of this study predate the infection). Cell type and time point are not known. The material sequenced was PBMCs or a T cell subset sorted from them (not recorded which). Here the CDR3 DNA reads TGTGCCAGCAGTGCCCACACAGGGGCTGGGGCCAACGTCCTGACTTTC. Amino acid sequence: CASSAHTGAGANVLTF.